This entry lists 31 T cell receptor beta chains sequenced from one sample in a study of OX40 agonist ivuxolimab in advanced cancers. The method was immunoSEQ multiplex PCR; TCRdb's version includes in-frame clones alone and lacks a portion of them. The sample gives 65,000 to 100,000 clones, around 94% of which show up once; over 8.5% is in the top ten. The source was CD4+ or CD8+ T cells sorted from blood, collected in a trial of the OX40 agonist ivuxolimab. The receptors were gathered from an adult with an advanced solid tumor such as melanoma, head and neck, liver or kidney cancer.

This rearrangement joins TRBV4-1 to TRBJ1-5; 8 nucleotides line up with TRBD1. V trimming: 1 base; J trimming: 9 bases; junction bases outside the gene matches: 11. Per germline, CDR1 MGHRA and CDR2 YSYEKL. This CDR3 region has 16 residues. CDR3 loop: CASSQVGTGDAWPQHF. Here the CDR3 DNA reads TGCGCCAGCAGCCAAGTGGGGACAGGCGACGCGTGGCCCCAGCATTTT.

The chain combines TRBV27 with TRBJ2-5; perhaps D is TRBD1 or TRBD2 (5 bases each). The DNA matches TRBJ2-7 better at its end, which makes the J call doubtful. This CDR3 has 14 residues. From germline, CDR1 is MNHEY and CDR2 SMNVEV (reference sequence). CDR3 in DNA: TGTGCCAGCAGTTTATCGAGTGGGGGCTACGAGCAGTACTTC. It specifies CASSLSSGGYEQYF.

This chain uses TRBV7-2 with TRBJ2-1; perhaps D is TRBD1 or TRBD2 (5 bases each). The CDR3 extends over 12 amino acids. The ends were cut back, 1 base at V and 8 bases at J, with 6 bases in the middle. The germline gives CDR1 SGHTA, CDR2 FQGNSA. The CDR3, as DNA: TGTGCCAGCAGCTTAGTGGGGGATGAGCAGTTCTTC. Translated, it gives CASSLVGDEQFF.

The chain links TRBV15 to TRBJ1-5, with D maybe TRBD1 (5 bases). The CDR3 consists of 16 residues. Trimming stripped 6 bases from V and 1 base from J, with 16 bases between. Germline V CDR1 and CDR2: LNHNV, YYDKDF (reference sequence). The CDR3 protein is CATRPGLMLSNQPQHF. The CDR3 DNA sequence: TGTGCCACCAGGCCAGGGCTCATGCTCAGCAATCAGCCCCAGCATTTT.

This chain uses TRBV2 with TRBJ1-2, with D unresolved. The CDR3 has 14 residues. Looked up from germline, CDR1 is SNHLY and CDR2 is FYNNEI. V was cut by 3 bases and J by 2 bases, with 10 bases left in between. The CDR3 nucleotides are TGTGCCAGCAGTGAGGCAGGTACGAACTATGGCTACACCTTC. It translates to CASSEAGTNYGYTF.

The chain has TRBV5-4 and TRBJ2-3; TRBD2 matches at 10 bases. Germline V gene data show CDR1 as SGHNT and CDR2 as YYREEE (reference sequence). The trim removed 0 bases at V and 5 bases at J, leaving 3 bases unmatched. There are 15 residues in the CDR3. As DNA, the CDR3 is TGTGCCAGCAGCTTGGTAGCGGGAGGAGGAGATACGCAGTATTTT. This codes for CASSLVAGGGDTQYF.

V gene TRBV28 combines with J gene TRBJ2-7; no clear D. Germline assignment: CDR1 MDHEN and CDR2 SYDVKM. Trimming stripped 2 bases from V and 0 bases from J, with 8 bases between. CDR3 length equals 14 residues. CDR3 sequence: CASSLTENSYEQYF. In nucleotides, the CDR3 is TGTGCCAGCAGTTTAACGGAGAACTCCTACGAGCAGTACTTC.

The genes are TRBV5-1 and TRBJ2-1, with 13 bases lining up with TRBD2. Germline trimming cut 4 bases from V and 7 bases from J; bases unmatched to any gene: 5. The CDR3 extends over 15 amino acids. CDR1 is SGHRS, CDR2 YFSETQ, per germline. CDR3 DNA sequence: TGCGCCAGCAGCCCCGGGACTAGCGGGAAGAATGAGCAGTTCTTC. It specifies CASSPGTSGKNEQFF.

V gene TRBV9 combines with J gene TRBJ2-3; 9 nucleotides match TRBD2. J gave up 0 bases and V 0 bases, and 5 bases lay outside the gene matches. This CDR3 has 17 residues. CDR1 and CDR2 (germline): SGDLS, YYNGEE. CDR3 amino acids: CASSVVPSGMSTDTQYF. The CDR3 DNA reads TGTGCCAGCAGCGTAGTTCCTAGCGGGATGAGCACAGATACGCAGTATTTT.

V and J are TRBV21-1 and TRBJ2-3; the D call of TRBD1 is as the table states it, not checked on the DNA. TRBV21-1 is a pseudogene locus. The CDR3 has 14 amino acids. The CDR3 bases are TGTGCCAGCAGCAAGAGTTTAGACAGATATACGCAGTATTTT. It codes for CASSKSLDRYTQYF.

The chain recombines TRBV11-2 with TRBJ2-5, with TRBD2 as a possible D gene (5 bases). The CDR3 is 12 amino acids. V was pared by 5 bases and J by 5 bases, with 9 bases between. The germline gives CDR1 SGHAT, CDR2 FQNNGV. The chain's CDR3 is CASSPPGETQYF. DNA for the CDR3: TGTGCCAGCAGCCCCCCGGGGGAGACCCAGTACTTC.

The chain links TRBV5-5 to TRBJ2-4, with TRBD2 matching over 13 bases. V shed 4 bases, J shed 0 bases, and the junction held 7 bases outside the gene matches. The CDR3 consists of 18 residues. The germline V gene has CDR1 SGHKS and CDR2 YYEKEE (reference sequence). Here the CDR3 DNA reads TGTGCCAGCAGCCTAACTAGCGGGAGGGCGATAGCCAAAAACATTCAGTACTTC. It encodes CASSLTSGRAIAKNIQYF.

This rearrangement joins TRBV4-1 to TRBJ2-2; 10 bases fit TRBD1. This CDR3 contains 17 residues. V lost 0 bases to trimming and J lost 4 bases; unmatched junction nucleotides: 5. From germline, CDR1 is MGHRA and CDR2 YSYEKL. The CDR3 nucleotides read TGCGCCAGCAGCCAAGAGACAGGGGGCGCCGGCACCGGGGAGCTGTTTTTT. It yields the protein CASSQETGGAGTGELFF.

The CDR3 loop reads CASSYPPGQFGGELFF. The CDR3 nucleotides read TGCGCCAGCAGTTACCCTCCGGGACAATTTGGCGGGGAGCTGTTTTTT. The rearrangement uses TRBV4-3 and TRBJ2-2; tentatively, D is TRBD1 (6 bases). The V and J ends lost 6 bases and 7 bases respectively, with 21 bases between them. The CDR3 spans 16 residues. The germline V gene encodes CDR1 LGHNA and CDR2 YSLEER.

The rearrangement uses TRBV12-5 and TRBJ2-2, with a weak D call TRBD1 (5 bases). Germline V gene sequence: CDR1 LGHNT, CDR2 FRNRAP. V was clipped by 4 bases and J by 1 base, with 13 bases between them. This CDR3 is 16 amino acids long. The CDR3 loop reads CASGSDDSLNTGELFF. CDR3 DNA: TGTGCTAGTGGTTCGGACGACAGCCTGAACACCGGGGAGCTGTTTTTT.

The V gene is TRBV15, the J gene TRBJ2-4; possible D gene TRBD1, 5 bases. This CDR3 is 13 amino acids long. V lost 5 bases, J lost 5 bases, and 10 bases lay in between. Germline CDR1 is LNHNV and CDR2 is YYDKDF (reference sequence). The CDR3 here is CATSPRGENIQYF. Written as DNA, the CDR3 is TGTGCCACCAGCCCTAGGGGTGAAAACATTCAGTACTTC.

This sequence joins TRBV7-2 and TRBJ1-2, with D possibly matching TRBD1 (6 bases). The CDR3 loop spans 13 amino acids. V was clipped by 8 bases and J by 6 bases, with 16 bases between them. Germline V lookup: CDR1 SGHTA, CDR2 FQGNSA. The CDR3 loop reads CASRAAGADGYTF. CDR3 DNA: TGTGCCAGCCGGGCGGCGGGGGCGGATGGCTACACCTTC.

The DNA for the CDR3 is TGCGCCAGCAGCCAGGGCCGGGACAGCCCCACTAACTATGGCTACACCTTC. Translation: CASSQGRDSPTNYGYTF. V gene TRBV4-1 combines with J gene TRBJ1-2; 7 nucleotides align to TRBD1. The CDR3 consists of 17 residues. The V gene's germline CDR1 is MGHRA and CDR2 YSYEKL. After removal of 3 bases from V and 0 bases from J, the junction contained 10 bases not matched to a gene.

This clone was seen only once. The CDR3 here is CASSLAGTTPEQFF. CDR3 nucleotide sequence: TGTGCCAGCAGCTTAGCGGGGACAACCCCTGAGCAGTTCTTC. This chain connects TRBV7-8 to TRBJ2-1; D may be TRBD1 (6 bases). Germline CDR1 is SGHVS and CDR2 is FQNEAQ. V lost 0 bases, J lost 9 bases, and 12 bases lay in between. The CDR3 is made up of 14 amino acids.

The chain is built from TRBV5-6 and TRBJ2-2, with 9 nucleotides matching TRBD1. Germline assignment: CDR1 SGHDT and CDR2 YYEEEE. The CDR3 length is 16 residues. Trimming cost V 4 bases and J 7 bases; bases outside gene matches: 11. CDR3 amino acids: CASSRDREGRVGELFF. CDR3 DNA sequence: TGTGCCAGCAGCCGGGACAGGGAGGGGCGAGTCGGGGAGCTGTTTTTT.

V and J are TRBV15 and TRBJ2-1; D possibly matches TRBD1 or TRBD2 (5 bases each). V dropped 3 bases and J dropped 6 bases, with 21 bases sitting between them. Looked up from germline, CDR1 is LNHNV and CDR2 is YYDKDF (reference sequence). This CDR3 contains 17 residues. CDR3 nucleotide sequence: TGTGCCACCAGCAGGACCCGGGACGAGAGATTTGCCAATGAGCAGTTCTTC. Protein product: CATSRTRDERFANEQFF.

CDR3 region: CSVEAVTGELFF. The CDR3 DNA sequence: TGCAGCGTTGAGGCAGTCACCGGGGAGCTGTTTTTT. J is TRBJ2-2 and V is TRBV29-1; D is undetermined. Between the trimmed V and J ends, which lost 3 bases and 4 bases, there was a span of 6 bases. CDR1 and CDR2 (germline): SQVTM, ANQGSEA. The CDR3 spans 12 residues.

The gene calls are TRBV5-1 and TRBJ2-2, with TRBD1 identical over 7 bases. Germline-derived CDR1 and CDR2 are SGHRS and YFSETQ. This CDR3 contains 14 residues. The V gene end was trimmed by 1 base and the J gene end by 4 bases; junction bases not matched to a gene: 1. The CDR3 sequence is CASSLRQGTGELFF. The CDR3, as DNA: TGCGCCAGCAGCTTGCGACAGGGCACCGGGGAGCTGTTTTTT.

The chain employs TRBV30 and TRBJ1-1, with TRBD1 as a possible D gene (5 bases). The CDR3 is 11 amino acids. Between the trimmed V and J ends, which lost 3 bases and 5 bases, there was a span of 7 bases. Germline lookup yields CDR1 GTSNPN and CDR2 SVGIG (reference sequence). This chain's CDR3 is CAWSWGTEAFF. The CDR3 DNA reads TGTGCCTGGAGCTGGGGGACTGAAGCTTTCTTT.

The gene calls are TRBV10-1 and TRBJ2-7; D might be TRBD1 or TRBD2, each matching 6 bases. Trimming took off 3 bases at V and 5 bases at J, with 14 bases between the two ends. CDR1 is WNHNN, CDR2 SYGVQD, per germline (reference sequence). This CDR3 spans 14 amino acids. The CDR3 protein is CASSDGGRIDEQYF. The CDR3 DNA reads TGCGCCAGCAGTGATGGGGGGCGCATCGACGAGCAGTACTTC.

This clone was seen a few times. The rearrangement uses TRBV19 and TRBJ1-1, with D unclear. Germline V gene data show CDR1 as LNHDA and CDR2 as SQIVND (reference sequence). V was trimmed by 5 bases and J by 4 bases, leaving 14 bases between them. The CDR3 extends over 14 amino acids. This chain's CDR3 is CASSLRPMGTEAFF. For the CDR3, the DNA is TGTGCCAGTAGTCTTCGACCTATGGGCACTGAAGCTTTCTTT.

The rearrangement links TRBV14 to TRBJ1-1; the match to TRBD1 covers 7 bases. V was clipped by 3 bases and J by 1 base; unmatched bases: 8. The germline V gene has CDR1 SGHDN and CDR2 FVKESK. The CDR3 spans 16 residues. The CDR3 region has the DNA TGTGCCAGCAGCCAGAGGGGGCGCGGAAGGAACACTGAAGCTTTCTTT. Its protein is CASSQRGRGRNTEAFF.

CDR3 loop: CASSISDSSSGANVLTF. The CDR3 DNA sequence: TGTGCCAGTAGTATATCGGACAGCAGCTCTGGGGCCAACGTCCTGACTTTC. The V gene is TRBV19, the J gene TRBJ2-6; maybe TRBD1 (6 bases). Germline V lookup: CDR1 LNHDA, CDR2 SQIVND (reference sequence). The germline V and J ends were trimmed by 2 bases and 0 bases, with 11 bases remaining between them. There are 17 residues in the CDR3.

The chain uses TRBV27 and TRBJ2-1; 13 bases line up with TRBD2. The CDR3 runs 18 residues. Germline CDR1 is MNHEY and CDR2 is SMNVEV (reference sequence). Trimming cost V 7 bases and J 7 bases; bases outside gene matches: 16. The CDR3 coding sequence is TGTGCCAGCACCGTACTAGCGGGAGGGACAAGGGTTCGGAATGAGCAGTTCTTC. Amino acid sequence: CASTVLAGGTRVRNEQFF.

This clone was seen just once. The CDR3 sequence is CASSPGYYNEQFF. The DNA for the CDR3 is TGTGCCAGCAGTCCTGGCTACTACAATGAGCAGTTCTTC. The V gene is TRBV27, the J gene TRBJ2-1, with D uncertain. The CDR3 spans 13 residues. The germline V and J ends were trimmed by 5 bases and 3 bases, with 8 bases remaining between them. Per the germline V gene, CDR1 is MNHEY and CDR2 is SMNVEV (reference sequence).

The chain uses TRBV21-1 and TRBJ2-5; no check of the table's D call, TRBD2, against the DNA was made. TRBV21-1 is classified as a pseudogene. The length of the CDR3 is 23 residues. CDR3: CASSKWCQQQMARLVRRGETQYF. The CDR3 DNA reads as TGTGCCAGCAGCAAATGGTGCCAGCAGCAAATGGCCCGTTTAGTCCGGCGGGGAGAGACCCAGTACTTC.